A selection of T cell receptor beta chains follows, all from one sample in a study of cytomegalovirus exposure and HLA in healthy donors. TCRdb keeps only in-frame clones here, not all; method: immunoSEQ multiplex PCR. Of 100,000 to 150,000 clones listed, 75% to 90% are singletons. The sequencing sample was made of PBMCs. The receptors shown here come from a man under 40 in good health and CMV-seropositive. The CDR3 runs from the conserved cysteine through the conserved F or W. Each record gives: J gene, D gene, V gene, clone size, CDR3 protein, CDR3 DNA. The D gene is left open where the match is weak. Size values are once, few and many counts, or a class for expanded clones, and some rows have none.

J gene: TRBJ1-2; D gene: .; V gene: TRBV7-3; clone size: few; CDR3 protein: CASSSGGFYGYTF; CDR3 DNA: TGTGCCAGCAGCTCGGGGGGATTCTATGGCTACACCTTC
J gene: TRBJ2-1; D gene: .; V gene: TRBV9; clone size: .; CDR3 protein: CASSPGLASNNEQFF; CDR3 DNA: TGTGCCAGCAGCCCCGGGCTAGCGAGCAACAATGAGCAGTTCTTC
J gene: TRBJ1-6; D gene: .; V gene: TRBV4-1; clone size: once; CDR3 protein: CASSQEVFPVHNSPLHF; CDR3 DNA: TGCGCCAGCAGCCAAGAAGTCTTTCCAGTACATAATTCACCCCTCCACTTT
J gene: TRBJ2-3; D gene: .; V gene: TRBV9; clone size: few; CDR3 protein: CASSVSGTDTQYF; CDR3 DNA: TGTGCCAGCAGCGTTTCAGGCACAGATACGCAGTATTTT
J gene: TRBJ2-2; D gene: TRBD1; V gene: TRBV9; clone size: .; CDR3 protein: CASSVPTSDRGLDTGELFF; CDR3 DNA: TGTGCCAGCAGCGTGCCAACTTCGGACAGGGGGTTGGACACCGGGGAGCTGTTTTTT
J gene: TRBJ2-2; D gene: .; V gene: TRBV7-6; clone size: .; CDR3 protein: CASSLAGALRTGELFF; CDR3 DNA: TGTGCCAGCAGCTTAGCGGGGGCCCTGCGGACCGGGGAGCTGTTTTTT
J gene: TRBJ2-3; D gene: TRBD2; V gene: TRBV19; clone size: once; CDR3 protein: CASRSGGGFGDTQYF; CDR3 DNA: TGTGCCAGTCGTAGCGGGGGGGGTTTCGGAGATACGCAGTATTTT
J gene: TRBJ1-2; D gene: .; V gene: TRBV5-1; clone size: .; CDR3 protein: CASSLYGRGRSDYGYTF; CDR3 DNA: TGCGCCAGCAGCTTGTATGGGAGGGGTAGGTCGGACTATGGCTACACCTTC
J gene: TRBJ2-7; D gene: TRBD1; V gene: TRBV4-2; clone size: .; CDR3 protein: CASSQEPRGQTPEQYF; CDR3 DNA: TGTGCCAGCAGCCAAGAACCCCGGGGACAGACCCCCGAGCAGTACTTC
J gene: TRBJ1-2; D gene: .; V gene: TRBV6-4; clone size: .; CDR3 protein: CASSPDSAARGYTF; CDR3 DNA: TGTGCCAGCAGCCCAGACAGCGCGGCCAGGGGCTACACCTTC
J gene: TRBJ1-1; D gene: TRBD1; V gene: TRBV19; clone size: .; CDR3 protein: CASRTLGTVLYRRDTEAFF; CDR3 DNA: TGTGCCAGTAGGACCCTCGGGACAGTGCTATATCGGAGGGACACTGAAGCTTTCTTT
J gene: TRBJ1-6; D gene: .; V gene: TRBV7-3; clone size: .; CDR3 protein: CASSLLGYNSPLHF; CDR3 DNA: TGTGCCAGCAGCTTACTCGGCTATAATTCACCCCTCCACTTT
J gene: TRBJ1-2; D gene: TRBD1; V gene: TRBV6-1; clone size: .; CDR3 protein: CASSVGTVSGYTF; CDR3 DNA: TGTGCCAGCAGTGTAGGGACAGTTAGTGGCTACACCTTC
J gene: TRBJ1-2; D gene: TRBD1; V gene: TRBV7-9; clone size: .; CDR3 protein: CASSPQGGGYTF; CDR3 DNA: TGTGCCAGCAGCCCCCAGGGGGGCGGCTACACCTTC
J gene: TRBJ2-4; D gene: TRBD1; V gene: TRBV5-5; clone size: .; CDR3 protein: CASSMDRVKNIQYF; CDR3 DNA: TGTGCCAGCAGCATGGACAGGGTTAAAAACATTCAGTACTTC
J gene: TRBJ2-7; D gene: .; V gene: TRBV7-5; clone size: .; CDR3 protein: CVRTLWEGQYF; CDR3 DNA: TGTGTCAGAACGCTCTGGGAGGGGCAGTACTTC
J gene: TRBJ2-3; D gene: TRBD1; V gene: TRBV15; clone size: .; CDR3 protein: CATSRAYWDRVPTDTQYF; CDR3 DNA: TGTGCCACCAGCAGAGCGTACTGGGACAGGGTCCCCACAGATACGCAGTATTTT
J gene: TRBJ1-1; D gene: TRBD1; V gene: TRBV10-3; clone size: .; CDR3 protein: CATNGAKGQMNTEAFF; CDR3 DNA: TGTGCCACCAATGGGGCTAAGGGACAGATGAACACTGAAGCTTTCTTT
J gene: TRBJ1-3; D gene: .; V gene: TRBV19; clone size: .; CDR3 protein: CASSIPFGHSGNTIYF; CDR3 DNA: TGTGCCAGTAGTATCCCCTTTGGCCACTCTGGAAACACCATATATTTT
J gene: TRBJ1-5; D gene: .; V gene: TRBV15; clone size: .; CDR3 protein: CATKRGGNQPQHF; CDR3 DNA: TGTGCCACCAAGCGGGGGGGCAATCAGCCCCAGCATTTT
J gene: TRBJ2-3; D gene: TRBD1; V gene: TRBV27; clone size: .; CDR3 protein: CASSSFPGQVITDTQYF; CDR3 DNA: TGTGCCAGCAGTTCATTCCCGGGACAGGTTATAACAGATACGCAGTATTTT
J gene: TRBJ2-4; D gene: TRBD2; V gene: TRBV28; clone size: .; CDR3 protein: CASSLGGEAKNSQYF; CDR3 DNA: TGTGCCAGCAGTTTGGGGGGGGAGGCCAAAAACAGTCAGTACTTC
J gene: TRBJ2-1; D gene: TRBD2; V gene: TRBV10-3; clone size: .; CDR3 protein: CAIGAGAYNEQFF; CDR3 DNA: TGTGCCATCGGAGCGGGGGCCTACAATGAGCAGTTCTTC
J gene: TRBJ1-2; D gene: .; V gene: TRBV11-2; clone size: .; CDR3 protein: CASSLTGLLEGYTF; CDR3 DNA: TGTGCCAGCAGCTTAACAGGCCTCTTGGAAGGCTACACCTTC
J gene: TRBJ2-5; D gene: .; V gene: TRBV2; clone size: .; CDR3 protein: CASSESAGSLGTQYF; CDR3 DNA: TGTGCCAGCAGTGAATCTGCGGGGAGTCTCGGGACCCAGTACTTC
J gene: TRBJ1-1; D gene: .; V gene: TRBV28; clone size: .; CDR3 protein: CASSGRTANTEAFF; CDR3 DNA: TGTGCCAGCAGTGGTCGGACAGCGAACACTGAAGCTTTCTTT
J gene: TRBJ2-5; D gene: .; V gene: TRBV10-1; clone size: .; CDR3 protein: CASAGQRLETQYF; CDR3 DNA: TGCGCCAGCGCCGGACAGAGATTGGAGACCCAGTACTTC
J gene: TRBJ2-2; D gene: TRBD1; V gene: TRBV4-1; clone size: once; CDR3 protein: CASSQVTGGTGELFF; CDR3 DNA: TGCGCCAGCAGCCAGGTTACAGGGGGCACCGGGGAGCTGTTTTTT
J gene: TRBJ2-2; D gene: TRBD1; V gene: TRBV5-1; clone size: once; CDR3 protein: CASRDRENTGELFF; CDR3 DNA: TGCGCCAGCAGGGACAGGGAGAACACCGGGGAGCTGTTTTTT
J gene: TRBJ2-7; D gene: .; V gene: TRBV4-1; clone size: .; CDR3 protein: CASSQGGGLPYEQYF; CDR3 DNA: TGCGCCAGCAGCCAAGGTGGGGGCCTCCCCTACGAGCAGTACTTC
J gene: TRBJ2-5; D gene: .; V gene: TRBV6-6; clone size: .; CDR3 protein: CASSLDGSSYGQYF; CDR3 DNA: TGTGCCAGCAGCCTAGACGGGAGCTCCTACGGGCAGTACTTC
J gene: TRBJ2-4; D gene: .; V gene: TRBV5-1; clone size: once; CDR3 protein: CASSLGGSGNVIGDIQYF; CDR3 DNA: TGCGCCAGCAGCTTGGGAGGGTCCGGAAACGTAATCGGAGACATTCAGTACTTC
J gene: TRBJ1-1; D gene: TRBD1; V gene: TRBV9; clone size: .; CDR3 protein: CASSVGGPGTDLYF; CDR3 DNA: TGTGCCAGCAGCGTAGGCGGGCCCGGGACAGATCTTTATTTT
J gene: TRBJ1-6; D gene: .; V gene: TRBV7-8; clone size: .; CDR3 protein: CASSLENYSPLHF; CDR3 DNA: TGTGCCAGCAGCCTCGAGAATTATTCACCCCTCCACTTT
J gene: TRBJ1-6; D gene: .; V gene: TRBV6-6; clone size: once; CDR3 protein: CASRGPSGWENSPLHF; CDR3 DNA: TGTGCCAGCAGGGGCCCCTCCGGCTGGGAGAATTCACCCCTCCACTTT
J gene: TRBJ1-3; D gene: TRBD1; V gene: TRBV6-1; clone size: once; CDR3 protein: CASGTGGSGNTIYF; CDR3 DNA: TGTGCCAGCGGGACAGGGGGCTCTGGAAACACCATATATTTT
J gene: TRBJ1-1; D gene: .; V gene: TRBV7-9; clone size: few; CDR3 protein: CASSLDGGNTEAFF; CDR3 DNA: TGTGCCAGCAGCTTAGATGGCGGGAACACTGAAGCTTTCTTT
J gene: TRBJ1-4; D gene: TRBD1; V gene: TRBV5-1; clone size: few; CDR3 protein: CASSLAGQGRNDKLFF; CDR3 DNA: TGCGCCAGCAGCTTGGCCGGACAGGGACGTAATGACAAACTGTTTTTT
J gene: TRBJ2-1; D gene: TRBD1; V gene: TRBV4-2; clone size: .; CDR3 protein: CASSQAGGQGFYNEQFF; CDR3 DNA: TGTGCCAGCAGCCAAGCTGGAGGACAGGGGTTCTACAATGAGCAGTTCTTC
J gene: TRBJ2-2; D gene: TRBD1; V gene: TRBV4-2; clone size: few; CDR3 protein: CASSQRTGNTGELFF; CDR3 DNA: TGTGCCAGCAGCCAAAGGACAGGGAACACCGGGGAGCTGTTTTTT
J gene: TRBJ2-3; D gene: TRBD2; V gene: TRBV9; clone size: .; CDR3 protein: CASSAPLAGADTDTQYF; CDR3 DNA: TGTGCCAGCAGCGCCCCTTTAGCGGGGGCCGACACAGATACGCAGTATTTT
J gene: TRBJ2-1; D gene: TRBD1; V gene: TRBV19; clone size: .; CDR3 protein: CASLGQGKLYNEQFF; CDR3 DNA: TGTGCCAGTCTCGGACAGGGTAAACTCTACAATGAGCAGTTCTTC